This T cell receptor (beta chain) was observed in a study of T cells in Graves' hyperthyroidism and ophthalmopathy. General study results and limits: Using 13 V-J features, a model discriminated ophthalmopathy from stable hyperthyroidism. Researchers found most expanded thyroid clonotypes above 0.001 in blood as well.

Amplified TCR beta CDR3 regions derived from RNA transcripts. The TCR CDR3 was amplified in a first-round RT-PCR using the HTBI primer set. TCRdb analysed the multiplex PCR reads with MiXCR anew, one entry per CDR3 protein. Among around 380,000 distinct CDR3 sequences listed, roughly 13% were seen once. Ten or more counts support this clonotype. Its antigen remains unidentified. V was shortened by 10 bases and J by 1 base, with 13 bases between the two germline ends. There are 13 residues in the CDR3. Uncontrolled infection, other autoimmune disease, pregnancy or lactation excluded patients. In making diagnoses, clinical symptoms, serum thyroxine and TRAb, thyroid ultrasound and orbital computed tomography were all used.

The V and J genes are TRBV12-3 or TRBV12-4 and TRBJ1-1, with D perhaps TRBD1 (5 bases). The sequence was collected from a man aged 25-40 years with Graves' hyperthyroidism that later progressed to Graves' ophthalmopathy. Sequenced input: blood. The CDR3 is CATTEQENTEAFF. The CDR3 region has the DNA TGTGCCACTACAGAACAGGAGAACACTGAAGCTTTCTTT.